This T cell receptor beta chain was observed in a study of control samples from healthy donors and cancer patients. The CDR3 length is 14 residues. Germline V lookup: CDR1 MNHNY, CDR2 SVGAGI (reference sequence). Trimming removed 0 bases at V and 9 bases at J, with 12 bases between. The repertoire was sequenced with immunoSEQ multiplex PCR; TCRdb's copy has only in-frame clones and lacks some. The table has 100,000 to 150,000 clones, around nine tenths seen once. The chain uses TRBV6-6 and TRBJ2-4; maybe TRBD1 (5 bases). This clonotype originated in a man between 18 and 29 years old in good health. The sequenced sample consisted of blood. The CDR3 DNA reads as TGTGCCAGCAGTTACTCAGGGGAAAGGGTCATTCAGTACTTC. Translation gives CASSYSGERVIQYF.